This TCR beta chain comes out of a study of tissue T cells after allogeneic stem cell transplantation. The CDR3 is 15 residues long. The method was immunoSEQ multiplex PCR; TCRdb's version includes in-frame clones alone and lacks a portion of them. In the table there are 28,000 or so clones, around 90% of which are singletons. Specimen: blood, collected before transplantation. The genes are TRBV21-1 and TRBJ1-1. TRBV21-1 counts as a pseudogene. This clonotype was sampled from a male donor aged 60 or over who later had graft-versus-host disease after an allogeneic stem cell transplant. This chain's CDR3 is CASSMAGALNTEAFF. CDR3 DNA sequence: TGTGCCAGCAGCATGGCGGGGGCCCTGAACACTGAAGCTTTCTTT.